This T cell receptor beta chain is from a study of technical replicates of blood from several donors. The repertoire was sequenced with immunoSEQ multiplex PCR; TCRdb's copy has only in-frame clones and lacks some. The sample carries about 59,000 clones, approximately 87% recorded once. The sequenced sample consisted of PBMCs. The TCR comes from a human donor in good health. Some clones in this sample may be carry-over from other donors' samples.

CDR3 bases: TGTGCCAGCAGCCCCACCCAAACTAGCGGGGGAACCGGGGAGCTGTTTTTT. As protein: CASSPTQTSGGTGELFF. The chain links TRBV5-8 to TRBJ2-2; 11 bases are a match to TRBD2. Unmatched junction bases numbered 10, after V lost 4 bases and J lost 5 bases. The CDR3 sequence is 17 residues long. The V gene's germline CDR1 is SGHTS and CDR2 YDEGEE.